This T cell receptor gamma chain came from a study of gamma delta lymphoproliferative disorders and STAT genes. CDR1 is VENAVY and CDR2 is YDSYNSRV in the germline V gene. The CDR3 runs to 13 residues. This clone showed up many times. A read error may produce the germline difference seen at one junction end. In the same sample, other DNA sequences code for this CDR3. PBMCs from patients and controls supplied the genomic DNA for sequencing. TCRdb re-called the multiplex PCR reads through CATT. Among under 5,000 gamma-chain clones, more than 6.5% were seen once, and the ten largest hold about a third. The receptor comes from a human donor in good health. Material: blood. V and J are TRGV8 and TRGJ1 or TRGJ2. TCRdb is silent on the J gene; assignment here came from matching the DNA to germline. The CDR3: CATWVRNYYKKLF. For the CDR3, the DNA is TGTGCCACCTGGGTTAGGAATTATTATAAGAAACTCTTT.